The rows below give T cell receptor beta chains drawn from one sample of a study of T cells after yellow fever vaccination. TCRdb re-called the 5' RACE reads with MiXCR, one entry per CDR3 protein. The sample includes 350,000 to 450,000 distinct CDR3 sequences, over 15% seen only once; the top ten take about a sixth. This material consisted of PBMCs, taken before the yellow fever booster vaccination. These receptors were obtained from a man younger than 30 who received the YFV17D yellow fever vaccine. The CDR3 runs from the conserved cysteine through the conserved F or W. D genes are given only for firm matches. Expanded clones get a size class; other rows say once, few or many, or leave the size out.

V,J,D,size,DNA,CDR3
TRBV7-3,TRBJ1-4,TRBD1,-,TGTGCCAGCAGCCTTACTGGGACAGGGTGGGGCGAAAAACTGTTTTTT,CASSLTGTGWGEKLFF
TRBV5-5,TRBJ2-1,-,-,TGTGCCAGCAGCTTCGTGTCAGGGGGGCCCAATGAGCAGTTCTTC,CASSFVSGGPNEQFF
TRBV27,TRBJ2-1,-,few,TGTGCCAGCAGTTTCTGGAGGGATGACGATGAGCAGTTCTTC,CASSFWRDDDEQFF
TRBV6-4,TRBJ1-6,TRBD1,few,TGTGCCAGCAGTGAGCAGCCGGGACAGGGGAATTCACCCCTCCACTTT,CASSEQPGQGNSPLHF
TRBV4-3,TRBJ2-1,TRBD2,few,TGCGCCAGCACCCGTCTAGCGGGGGGAAGTAATGAGCAGTTCTTC,CASTRLAGGSNEQFF
TRBV20-1,TRBJ2-7,-,-,TGCAGTGCTGGTACAGTCTACGAGCAGTACTTC,CSAGTVYEQYF
TRBV6-6,TRBJ2-5,-,many,TGTGCCAGCAGTTACTCAGGGGGGGAAGAGACCCAGTACTTC,CASSYSGGEETQYF
TRBV11-2,TRBJ2-4,-,few,TGTGCCAGCAGACGGACCGGGAAGCACATTCAGTACTTC,CASRRTGKHIQYF
TRBV20-1,TRBJ2-5,-,few,TGCAGTGTCCATCGAGCGGACCGGTACCAAGAGACCCAGTACTTC,CSVHRADRYQETQYF
TRBV5-1,TRBJ1-3,TRBD1,-,TGCGCCAGCAGCTTGGGGACAGGAGTCGTGGGAAACACCATATATTTT,CASSLGTGVVGNTIYF
TRBV7-3,TRBJ2-5,-,few,TGTGCCAGCAGCCCGACCGGGGCGGCACAAGAGACCCAGTACTTC,CASSPTGAAQETQYF
TRBV27,TRBJ2-7,TRBD1,few,TGTGCCAGCAGTGAGGGGACAGCGTACGAGCAGTACTTC,CASSEGTAYEQYF
TRBV6-1,TRBJ2-3,TRBD2,-,TGTGCCAGCAGTGGAGGTAGCGGGGGGACAGATACGCAGTATTTT,CASSGGSGGTDTQYF
TRBV5-8,TRBJ1-6,TRBD1,-,TGTGCCAGCAGCTCCGGACAGGGGGCTGCACCCCTCCACTTT,CASSSGQGAAPLHF
TRBV12-3/TRBV12-4,TRBJ2-7,TRBD1,-,TGTGCCAGCAGCTTAGGAGACAGGGGGGCCCACGAGCAGTACTTC,CASSLGDRGAHEQYF
TRBV7-3,TRBJ2-1,TRBD2,-,TGTGCCAGCAGCCGCCCGCCGGGAGCTGCCGGGAGGAATGAGCAGTTCTTC,CASSRPPGAAGRNEQFF
TRBV6-1,TRBJ1-4,-,few,TGTGCCAGCAGTGACCGGGGTGGAACTAATGAAAAACTGTTTTTT,CASSDRGGTNEKLFF
TRBV6-5,TRBJ1-1,TRBD1,few,TGTGCCAGCAGGACAGGGACCCACACTGAAGCTTTCTTT,CASRTGTHTEAFF
TRBV6-2/TRBV6-3,TRBJ1-1,TRBD1,-,TGTGCCAGCAGTACTGCCCGGGGGACAGGGGGGATTAGGACTGAAGCTTTCTTT,CASSTARGTGGIRTEAFF
TRBV4-3,TRBJ1-1,-,-,TGCGCCAGCAGCCAAGATCGGGGATCGTGGACTGAAGCTTTCTTT,CASSQDRGSWTEAFF
TRBV3-1,TRBJ1-2,-,-,TGTGCCAGCAGCCTAACAACAGGGTCTAATGGCTACACCTTC,CASSLTTGSNGYTF
TRBV5-1,TRBJ2-3,-,few,TGCGCCAGCAGCTTGGAGGTCAACACAGATACGCAGTATTTT,CASSLEVNTDTQYF
TRBV7-2,TRBJ2-3,TRBD2,few,TGTGCCAGCAGCTCGGGACTAGTGATGGGAGATACGCAGTATTTT,CASSSGLVMGDTQYF
TRBV2,TRBJ2-3,-,-,TGTGCCAGCAGTTTTTCCGGGACCGGGAGCACAGATACGCAGTATTTT,CASSFSGTGSTDTQYF
TRBV20-1,TRBJ2-1,-,few,TGCAGTGCTAGAGCGGGGACCTCCTACAATGAGCAGTTCTTC,CSARAGTSYNEQFF
TRBV20-1,TRBJ1-1,TRBD1,many,TGCAGTGCTAGAGATCCCGGGACAGGGGGCATGGAAGCTTTCTTT,CSARDPGTGGMEAFF
TRBV12-3/TRBV12-4,TRBJ1-1,-,once,TGTGCCAGCAGTTTAGGGGGCAGGGAGAACACTGAAGCTTTCTTT,CASSLGGRENTEAFF
TRBV20-1,TRBJ2-5,TRBD1,-,TGCAGTGCTAGGGGACAGGGACACCAGTACTTC,CSARGQGHQYF
TRBV7-2,TRBJ1-2,TRBD1,-,TGTGCCAGCAGCTCCACCTTCGACAGGGCCCATGGCTACACCTTC,CASSSTFDRAHGYTF
TRBV5-1,TRBJ1-2,TRBD1,-,TGCGCCAGCAGCACTGGGACAGTCTATGGCTACACCTTC,CASSTGTVYGYTF
TRBV6-6,TRBJ1-2,-,few,TGTGCCAGCAGTTACGGCGACGGACTCGTTAACTATGGCTACACCTTC,CASSYGDGLVNYGYTF